This T cell receptor beta chain was sequenced during a study of cytomegalovirus exposure and HLA in healthy donors. General study results and limits: High specificity and sensitivity for cytomegalovirus status were reported for the classifier. There were a few CMV-associated chains whose specificity for CMV antigens was confirmed in vitro.

Primers: 60 Vbeta forward and 13 Jbeta reverse. Assay: immunoSEQ multiplex PCR; the TCRdb copy retains only in-frame clones and omits some. The sample shows about 100,000 clones, 65% to 85% of them seen only once. In the case of this clone: No antigen is known for it.

CDR1 and CDR2 (germline): DFQATT, SNEGSKA (reference sequence). V lost 5 bases and J 3 bases, leaving 7 bases between the germline ends. The CDR3 spans 11 residues. Sequenced: PBMCs. This sequence joins TRBV20-1 and TRBJ1-1; D unclear. The receptor comes from a woman in her thirties or forties in good health and CMV-seronegative. The chain's CDR3 is CSAEMDTEAFF. The CDR3 nucleotides read TGCAGTGCTGAGATGGACACTGAAGCTTTCTTT.